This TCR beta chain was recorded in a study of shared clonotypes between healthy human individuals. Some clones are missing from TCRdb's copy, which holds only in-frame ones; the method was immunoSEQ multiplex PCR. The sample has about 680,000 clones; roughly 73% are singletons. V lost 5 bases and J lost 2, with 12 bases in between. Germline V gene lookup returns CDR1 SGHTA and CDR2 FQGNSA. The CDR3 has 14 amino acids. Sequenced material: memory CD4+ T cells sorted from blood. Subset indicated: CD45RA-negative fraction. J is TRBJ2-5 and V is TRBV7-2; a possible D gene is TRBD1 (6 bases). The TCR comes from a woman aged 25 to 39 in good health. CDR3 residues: CASSVQGLQETQYF. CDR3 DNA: TGTGCCAGCAGCGTACAGGGTCTACAAGAGACCCAGTACTTC.